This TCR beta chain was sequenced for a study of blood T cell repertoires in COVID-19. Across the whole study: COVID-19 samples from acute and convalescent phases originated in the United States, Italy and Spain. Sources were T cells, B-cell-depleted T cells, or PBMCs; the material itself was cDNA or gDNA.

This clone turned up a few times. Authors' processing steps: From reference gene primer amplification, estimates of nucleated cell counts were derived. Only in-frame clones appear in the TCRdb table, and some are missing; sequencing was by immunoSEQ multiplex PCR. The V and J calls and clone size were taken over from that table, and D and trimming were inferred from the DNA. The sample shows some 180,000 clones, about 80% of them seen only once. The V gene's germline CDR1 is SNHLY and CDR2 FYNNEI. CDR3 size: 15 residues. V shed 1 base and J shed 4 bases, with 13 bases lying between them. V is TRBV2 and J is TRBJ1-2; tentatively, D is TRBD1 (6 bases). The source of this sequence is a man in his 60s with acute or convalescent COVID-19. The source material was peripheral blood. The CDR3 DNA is TGTGCCAGCAGTGAAGGAGCCAGGGGTATCTATGGCTACACCTTC. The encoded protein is CASSEGARGIYGYTF.